This TCR beta chain stems from a study of blood T cell repertoires in COVID-19. Study-wide background: T cells, B-cell-depleted T cells, or PBMCs supplied cDNA or gDNA.

Libraries were prepared by immunoSEQ multiplex PCR; TCRdb keeps only in-frame clonotypes and omits some of them. In the table there are about 92,000 clones, 75% to 90% of which are singletons. The CDR3 has 14 amino acids. Trimming left V 0 bases short and J 0 bases short, with 6 bases between. The V gene's germline CDR1 is LGHNA and CDR2 YNFKEQ. The V and J genes are TRBV4-2 and TRBJ2-7; D not resolved. This sequence originates from a woman of 80 years or more with active or convalescent COVID-19. What was sequenced was peripheral blood. The CDR3 spells CASSQDLGSYEQYF. CDR3 sequence (DNA): TGTGCCAGCAGCCAAGATCTCGGCTCCTACGAGCAGTACTTC.